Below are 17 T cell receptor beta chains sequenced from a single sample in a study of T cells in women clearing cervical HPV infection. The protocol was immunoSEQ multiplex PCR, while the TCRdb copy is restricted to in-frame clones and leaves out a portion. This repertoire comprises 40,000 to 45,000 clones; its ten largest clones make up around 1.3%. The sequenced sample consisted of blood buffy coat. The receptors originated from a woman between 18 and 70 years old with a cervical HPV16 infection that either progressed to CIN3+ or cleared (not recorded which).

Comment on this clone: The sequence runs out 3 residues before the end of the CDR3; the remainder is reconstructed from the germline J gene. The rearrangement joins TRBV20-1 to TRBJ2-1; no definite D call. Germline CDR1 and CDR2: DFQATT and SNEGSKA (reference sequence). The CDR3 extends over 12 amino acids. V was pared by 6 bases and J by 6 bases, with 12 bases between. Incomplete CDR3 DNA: TGCAGTGCCATCCTAGAGATCAATGAG. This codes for CSAILEINE. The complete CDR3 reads CSAILEINEQFF.

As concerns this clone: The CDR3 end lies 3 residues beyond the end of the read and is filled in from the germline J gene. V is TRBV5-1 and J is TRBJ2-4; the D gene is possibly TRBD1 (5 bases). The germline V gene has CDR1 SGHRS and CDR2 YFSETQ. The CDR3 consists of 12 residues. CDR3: CASSRDSYGQYF. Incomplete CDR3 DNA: TGCGCCAGCAGCCGAGACAGCTATGGT.

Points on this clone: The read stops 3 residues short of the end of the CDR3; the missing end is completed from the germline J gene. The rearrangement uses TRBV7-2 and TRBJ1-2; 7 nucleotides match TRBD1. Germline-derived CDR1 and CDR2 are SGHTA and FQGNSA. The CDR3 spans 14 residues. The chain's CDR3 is CASSSRTGYNDYTF. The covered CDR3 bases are TGTGCCAGCAGCTCTCGGACAGGCTACAATGAC.

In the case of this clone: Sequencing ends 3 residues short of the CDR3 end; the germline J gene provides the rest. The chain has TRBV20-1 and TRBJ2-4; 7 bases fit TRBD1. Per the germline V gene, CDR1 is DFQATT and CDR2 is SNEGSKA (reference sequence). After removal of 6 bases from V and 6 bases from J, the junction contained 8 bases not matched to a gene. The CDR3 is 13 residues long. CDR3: CSATGDRLNIQYF. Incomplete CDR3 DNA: TGCAGTGCCACTGGGGACAGACTAAACATT.

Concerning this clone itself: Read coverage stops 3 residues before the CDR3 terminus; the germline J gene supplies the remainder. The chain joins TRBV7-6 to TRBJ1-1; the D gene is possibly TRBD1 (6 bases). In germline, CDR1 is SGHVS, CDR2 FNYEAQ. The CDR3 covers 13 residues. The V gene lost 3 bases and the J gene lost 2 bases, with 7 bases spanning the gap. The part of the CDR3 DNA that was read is TGTGCCAGCAGCTTGGGGGCAAACACTGAA. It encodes CASSLGANTE. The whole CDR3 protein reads CASSLGANTEAFF.

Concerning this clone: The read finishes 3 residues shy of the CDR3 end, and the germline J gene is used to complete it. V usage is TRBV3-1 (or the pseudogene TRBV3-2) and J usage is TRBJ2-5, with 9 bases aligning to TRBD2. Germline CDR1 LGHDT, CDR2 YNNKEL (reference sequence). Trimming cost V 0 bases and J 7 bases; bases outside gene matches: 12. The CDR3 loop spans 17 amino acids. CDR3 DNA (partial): TGTGCCAGCAGCCAAGATCCGGCGGGACTAGCTGCCGGGACC. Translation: CASSQDPAGLAAGT. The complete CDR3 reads CASSQDPAGLAAGTQYF.

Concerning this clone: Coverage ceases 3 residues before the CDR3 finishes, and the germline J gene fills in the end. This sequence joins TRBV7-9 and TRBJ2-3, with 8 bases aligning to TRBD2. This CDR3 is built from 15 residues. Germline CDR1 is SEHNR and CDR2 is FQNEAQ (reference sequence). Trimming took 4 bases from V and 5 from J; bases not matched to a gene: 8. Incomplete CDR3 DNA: TGTGCCAGCAGCTACGTAGCGGGACGGGGAGATACG. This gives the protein CASSYVAGRGDT. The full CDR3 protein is CASSYVAGRGDTQYF.

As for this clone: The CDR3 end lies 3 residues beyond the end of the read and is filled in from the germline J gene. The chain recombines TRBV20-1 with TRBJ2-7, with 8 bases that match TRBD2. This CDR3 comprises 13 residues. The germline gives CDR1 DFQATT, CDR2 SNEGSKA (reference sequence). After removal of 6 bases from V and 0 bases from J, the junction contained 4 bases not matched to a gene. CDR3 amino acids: CSAGGGYSYEQYF. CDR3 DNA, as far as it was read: TGCAGTGCCGGGGGGGGCTACTCCTACGAG.

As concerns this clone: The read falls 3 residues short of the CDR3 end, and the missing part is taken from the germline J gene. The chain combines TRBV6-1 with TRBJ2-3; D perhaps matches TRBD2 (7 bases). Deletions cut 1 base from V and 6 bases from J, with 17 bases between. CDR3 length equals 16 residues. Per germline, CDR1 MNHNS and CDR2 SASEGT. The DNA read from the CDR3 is TGTGCCAGCAGTGAAGTGGCGTGGGGGGGGCAGGATACG. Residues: CASSEVAWGGQDT. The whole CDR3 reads CASSEVAWGGQDTQYF.

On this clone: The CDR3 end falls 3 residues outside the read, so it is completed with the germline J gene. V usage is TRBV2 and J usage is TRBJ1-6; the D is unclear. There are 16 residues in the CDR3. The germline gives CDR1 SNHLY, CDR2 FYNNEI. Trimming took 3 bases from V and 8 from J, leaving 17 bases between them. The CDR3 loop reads CASSEVSAEPDSPLHF. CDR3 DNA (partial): TGTGCCAGCAGTGAGGTCTCCGCGGAGCCAGATTCACCC.

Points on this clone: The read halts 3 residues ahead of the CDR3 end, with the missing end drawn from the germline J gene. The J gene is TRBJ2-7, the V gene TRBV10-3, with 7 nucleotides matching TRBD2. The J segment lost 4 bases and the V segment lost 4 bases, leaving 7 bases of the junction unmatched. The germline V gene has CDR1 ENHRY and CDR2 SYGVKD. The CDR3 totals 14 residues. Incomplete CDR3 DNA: TGTGCCATCAGTGGATCTAGCGGAGTATACGAG. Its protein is CAISGSSGVYE. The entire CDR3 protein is CAISGSSGVYEQYF.

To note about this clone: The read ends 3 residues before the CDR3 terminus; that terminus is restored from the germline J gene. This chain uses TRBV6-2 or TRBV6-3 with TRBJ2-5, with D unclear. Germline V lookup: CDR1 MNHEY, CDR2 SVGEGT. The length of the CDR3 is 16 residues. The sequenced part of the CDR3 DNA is TGTGCCAGCAGTTACACGAGTGGGCACTGGAGAGATACC. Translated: CASSYTSGHWRDT. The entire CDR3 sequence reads CASSYTSGHWRDTQYF.

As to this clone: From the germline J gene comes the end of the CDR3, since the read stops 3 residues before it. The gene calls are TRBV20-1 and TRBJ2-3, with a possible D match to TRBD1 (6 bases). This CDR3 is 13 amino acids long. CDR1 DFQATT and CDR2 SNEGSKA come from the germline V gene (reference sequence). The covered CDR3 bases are TGCAGTGCCTCCTGGGACACCCAAGAGACG. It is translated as CSASWDTQET. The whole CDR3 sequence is CSASWDTQETQYF.

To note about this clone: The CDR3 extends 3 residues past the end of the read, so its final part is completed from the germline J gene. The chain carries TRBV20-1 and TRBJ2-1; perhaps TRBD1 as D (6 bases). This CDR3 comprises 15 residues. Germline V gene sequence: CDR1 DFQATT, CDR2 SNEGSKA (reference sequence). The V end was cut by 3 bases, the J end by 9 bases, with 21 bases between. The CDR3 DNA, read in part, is TGCAGTGCTAGCCGGGGACATGGGTTGGACGGTGAG. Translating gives CSASRGHGLDGE. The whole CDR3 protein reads CSASRGHGLDGEQFF.

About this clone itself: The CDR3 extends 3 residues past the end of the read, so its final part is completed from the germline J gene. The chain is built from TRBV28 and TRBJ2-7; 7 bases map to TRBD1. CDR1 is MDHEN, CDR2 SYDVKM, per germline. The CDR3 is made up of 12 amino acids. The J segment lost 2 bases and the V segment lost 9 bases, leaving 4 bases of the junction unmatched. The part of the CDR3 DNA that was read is TGTGCCAGTGTAGGGACAGCCTACGAG. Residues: CASVGTAYE. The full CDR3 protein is CASVGTAYEQYF.

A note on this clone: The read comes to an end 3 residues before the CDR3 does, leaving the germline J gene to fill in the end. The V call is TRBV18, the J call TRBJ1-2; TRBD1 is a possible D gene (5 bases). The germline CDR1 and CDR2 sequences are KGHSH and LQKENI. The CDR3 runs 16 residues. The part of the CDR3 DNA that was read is TGTGCCAGCTCAGATTTGGGGCTAGCGGGAGCACGGGAC. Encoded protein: CASSDLGLAGARD. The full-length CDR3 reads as CASSDLGLAGARDYTF.

CDR3 bases read: TGTGCCAGCAGTTTAAGGGTCTCTGGC. Residues: CASSLRVSG. The CDR3 as a whole reads CASSLRVSGYTF. The rearrangement joins TRBV28 to TRBJ1-2; D ambiguous. The read comes to an end 3 residues before the CDR3 does, leaving the germline J gene to fill in the end. The CDR3 is 12 amino acids. Germline-derived CDR1 and CDR2 are MDHEN and SYDVKM. Trimming cost V 2 bases and J 7 bases, with 8 bases left between them.